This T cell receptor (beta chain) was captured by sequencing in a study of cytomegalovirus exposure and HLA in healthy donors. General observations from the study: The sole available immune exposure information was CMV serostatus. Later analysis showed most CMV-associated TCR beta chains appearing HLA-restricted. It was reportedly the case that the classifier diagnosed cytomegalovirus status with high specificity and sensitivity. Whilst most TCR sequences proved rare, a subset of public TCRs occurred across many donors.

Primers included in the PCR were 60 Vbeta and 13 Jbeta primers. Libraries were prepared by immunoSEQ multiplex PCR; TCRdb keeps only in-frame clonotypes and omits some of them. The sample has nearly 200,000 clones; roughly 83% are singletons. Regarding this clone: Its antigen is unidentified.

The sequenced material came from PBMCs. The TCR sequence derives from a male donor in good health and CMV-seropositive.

The CDR3 DNA reads TGTGCCATCAGTGAGAGCCCGGGTGAGACCCAGTACTTC. This gives the protein CAISESPGETQYF. The chain recombines TRBV10-3 with TRBJ2-5; D unresolved. This CDR3 region has 13 residues. The V end lost 2 bases, the J end lost 5 bases, and 9 bases lay between the germline ends. Germline-derived CDR1 and CDR2 are ENHRY and SYGVKD.